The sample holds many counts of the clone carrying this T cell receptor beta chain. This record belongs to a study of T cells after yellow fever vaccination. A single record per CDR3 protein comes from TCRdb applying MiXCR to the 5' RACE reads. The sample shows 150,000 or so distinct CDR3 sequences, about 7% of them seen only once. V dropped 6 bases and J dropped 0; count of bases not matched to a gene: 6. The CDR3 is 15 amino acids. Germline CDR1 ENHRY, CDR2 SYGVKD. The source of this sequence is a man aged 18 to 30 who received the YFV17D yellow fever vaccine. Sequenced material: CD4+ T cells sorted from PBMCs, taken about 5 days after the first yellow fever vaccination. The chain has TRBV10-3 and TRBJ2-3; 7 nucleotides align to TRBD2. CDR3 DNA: TGTGCCATCAGCTCCCTAGCGGTTAGCACAGATACGCAGTATTTT. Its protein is CAISSLAVSTDTQYF.